These T cell receptor beta chains were read from a single sample in a study of OX40 agonist ivuxolimab in advanced cancers. Method: immunoSEQ multiplex PCR; TCRdb's copy keeps in-frame clones and lacks some. Among tens of thousands of clones listed, roughly nine tenths were seen once. The source material was CD4+ or CD8+ T cells sorted from blood, sampled in a trial of the OX40 agonist ivuxolimab. The receptors come from an adult with an advanced solid tumor such as melanoma, head and neck, liver or kidney cancer. CDR3s include the opening cysteine and the closing phenylalanine or tryptophan. The D gene is left open where the match is weak. Not all rows give a size; the values are once, few, many and, for expanded clones, a class.

d_call j_call v_call clone_size cdr3_aa cdr3_nt
. TRBJ2-7 TRBV5-1 . CASSLTASPHEQYF TGCGCCAGCAGCTTGACAGCTAGTCCTCACGAGCAGTACTTC
. TRBJ1-2 TRBV5-4 . CASSFGGPFYGYTF TGTGCCAGCAGCTTCGGGGGGCCCTTTTATGGCTACACCTTC
TRBD1 TRBJ1-4 TRBV27 . CASSPQGADEKLFF TGTGCCAGCAGTCCCCAGGGGGCGGATGAAAAACTGTTTTTT
. TRBJ2-2 TRBV11-2 . CASSLGRGYTGELFF TGTGCCAGCAGCTTAGGGAGGGGGTACACCGGGGAGCTGTTTTTT
TRBD2 TRBJ2-3 TRBV28 . CASSSSLGLAGANADTQYF TGTGCCAGCAGTTCCTCCCTAGGACTAGCGGGAGCAAATGCAGATACGCAGTATTTT
. TRBJ1-2 TRBV12-5 . CASGYGWENYGYTF TGTGCTAGTGGTTACGGTTGGGAGAACTATGGCTACACCTTC
TRBD1 TRBJ1-4 TRBV15 . CATSRGGTGEKLFF TGTGCCACCAGCAGAGGAGGGACAGGGGAAAAACTGTTTTTT
. TRBJ2-5 TRBV10-2 . CASSESGASGLRETQYF TGCGCCAGCAGTGAGTCGGGGGCTAGCGGATTGCGGGAGACCCAGTACTTC
. TRBJ2-4 TRBV9 . CASSQGGPLENIQYF TGTGCCAGCAGCCAGGGGGGGCCCCTGGAAAACATTCAGTACTTC
. TRBJ2-5 TRBV5-8 few CASLRAAVQTQYF TGTGCCAGCCTTCGTGCGGCTGTACAGACCCAGTACTTC
. TRBJ1-2 TRBV7-6 . CASSLGNPTGLGGYTF TGTGCCAGCAGCTTAGGGAACCCTACAGGGCTGGGTGGCTACACCTTC
. TRBJ1-5 TRBV18 . CASSPNSGDQPQHF TGTGCCAGCTCACCGAATTCAGGGGATCAGCCCCAGCATTTT
TRBD1 TRBJ2-7 TRBV28 . CASSWDRGSFEQYF TGTGCCAGCAGTTGGGACAGGGGGTCCTTCGAGCAGTACTTC
TRBD1 TRBJ2-1 TRBV30 . CAWKPWDRGRHEQFF TGTGCCTGGAAACCCTGGGACAGGGGGCGTCATGAGCAGTTCTTC
. TRBJ1-3 TRBV19 . CATRALRWGNTIYF TGTGCCACTCGGGCGCTAAGGTGGGGAAACACCATATATTTT
. TRBJ1-1 TRBV6-5 . CASSPRGEYDTEAFF TGTGCCAGCAGTCCCCGGGGGGAATACGACACTGAAGCTTTCTTT
TRBD1 TRBJ1-2 TRBV28 . CASRPIGTGYGYTF TGTGCCAGCAGACCCATAGGGACAGGCTATGGCTACACCTTC
TRBD2 TRBJ2-7 TRBV9 once CASSVTPSGSYEQYF TGTGCCAGCAGCGTAACCCCTAGCGGGAGTTACGAGCAGTACTTC
. TRBJ2-5 TRBV5-4 once CASSFGGRISTQYF TGTGCCAGCAGTTTCGGGGGACGGATTTCGACCCAGTACTTC
. TRBJ2-3 TRBV5-1 once CASSLAGVGDTQYF TGCGCCAGCAGCTTGGCAGGGGTAGGGGATACGCAGTATTTT
. TRBJ2-5 TRBV30 . CAWGYTGAGETQYF TGTGCCTGGGGATACACCGGGGCCGGCGAGACCCAGTACTTC
. TRBJ2-5 TRBV11-3 once CASSLGWNEGIGETQYF TGTGCCAGCAGCTTAGGATGGAACGAGGGGATAGGAGAGACCCAGTACTTC
. TRBJ1-1 TRBV30 . CAWTRDVNTEAFF TGTGCCTGGACCCGTGATGTGAACACTGAAGCTTTCTTT
. TRBJ1-2 TRBV19 . CASSQNRGSNYGYTF TGTGCCAGTAGCCAAAACCGGGGATCCAACTATGGCTACACCTTC
. TRBJ1-6 TRBV30 . CAWRRGGSSYNSPLHF TGTGCCTGGAGAAGAGGGGGGAGCTCCTATAATTCACCCCTCCACTTT
TRBD1 TRBJ1-3 TRBV28 . CASSLAGTGLRNTIYF TGTGCCAGCAGTTTAGCCGGGACAGGGTTGCGAAACACCATATATTTT
. TRBJ1-6 TRBV7-9 . CASSLAGNLQGWNSPLHF TGTGCCAGCAGCTTAGCCGGGAACTTACAGGGATGGAATTCACCCCTCCACTTT
TRBD2 TRBJ2-1 TRBV11-2 . CASSLDPSGGSSNEQFF TGTGCCAGCAGCTTAGATCCTAGCGGGGGTTCGTCCAATGAGCAGTTCTTC
TRBD2 TRBJ2-7 TRBV6-6 . CASSYGTSKYEQYF TGTGCCAGCAGTTACGGGACTAGCAAATACGAGCAGTACTTC
TRBD1 TRBJ1-6 TRBV14 . CASSQDWAGGSPLHF TGTGCCAGCAGCCAAGACTGGGCAGGGGGCTCACCCCTCCACTTT
TRBD1 TRBJ2-7 TRBV5-4 . CASSLRDRGVYEQYF TGTGCCAGCAGCTTGAGGGACAGGGGCGTATACGAGCAGTACTTC
TRBD1 TRBJ2-3 TRBV6-4 . CASRRDRVTDTQYF TGTGCCAGCAGGAGGGACAGGGTCACAGATACGCAGTATTTT
. TRBJ2-5 TRBV5-6 . CASSPVGIQETQYF TGTGCCAGCAGCCCCGTGGGTATCCAAGAGACCCAGTACTTC
. TRBJ1-1 TRBV6-5 . CASSYGVSVNTEAFF TGTGCCAGCAGTTACGGCGTCTCCGTGAACACTGAAGCTTTCTTT
. TRBJ2-5 TRBV7-9 . CASSLKAQPLRWTQYF TGTGCCAGCAGCTTAAAAGCGCAACCACTCCGGTGGACCCAGTACTTC
TRBD2 TRBJ2-5 TRBV18 . CASSPPNGGGETQYF TGTGCCAGCTCACCACCGAACGGGGGGGGAGAGACCCAGTACTTC
TRBD1 TRBJ2-1 TRBV28 few CASKIRTGGYNEQFF TGTGCCAGCAAGATAAGGACAGGGGGCTACAATGAGCAGTTCTTC
. TRBJ1-1 TRBV30 . CAWRRPGRVNTEAFF TGTGCCTGGAGGCGGCCGGGGCGGGTGAACACTGAAGCTTTCTTT
. TRBJ2-1 TRBV25-1 once CASSVRDLVRTEQFF TGTGCCAGCAGTGTCCGGGACTTGGTTCGAACGGAGCAGTTCTTC
. TRBJ1-1 TRBV5-5 . CASSLVSGEAFF TGTGCCAGCAGCTTGGTCTCGGGGGAAGCTTTCTTT
. TRBJ2-7 TRBV6-1 . CASTVYVSYEQYF TGTGCCAGCACAGTATACGTATCCTACGAGCAGTACTTC
. TRBJ2-1 TRBV6-5 . CASRQHQYNEQFF TGTGCCAGCAGACAACACCAGTACAATGAGCAGTTCTTC
TRBD1 TRBJ2-3 TRBV29-1 . CSVELTGVGTQYF TGCAGCGTTGAACTTACAGGGGTCGGTACGCAGTATTTT
. TRBJ1-2 TRBV5-6 . CASSLERHYGYTF TGTGCCAGCAGCTTGGAACGGCATTATGGCTACACCTTC
TRBD1 TRBJ1-1 TRBV5-6 . CASSPDRGSSLRTEAFF TGTGCCAGCAGCCCGGACAGGGGATCAAGTTTAAGGACTGAAGCTTTCTTT
. TRBJ2-1 TRBV5-5 . CASSLAVQGDEQFF TGTGCCAGCAGCTTGGCAGTACAGGGTGATGAGCAGTTCTTC
. TRBJ1-6 TRBV5-1 . CASSFGDLQGYSPLHF TGCGCCAGCAGCTTTGGGGATCTACAGGGTTATTCACCCCTCCACTTT
. TRBJ2-2 TRBV18 . CASSPPRGGTGELFF TGTGCCAGCTCACCTCCCAGGGGAGGAACCGGGGAGCTGTTTTTT
. TRBJ2-3 TRBV7-2 once CASSPGRPMGTDTQYF TGTGCCAGCAGCCCGGGACGGCCCATGGGCACAGATACGCAGTATTTT
TRBD1 TRBJ2-7 TRBV27 . CASRRGQVPYEQYF TGTGCCAGCAGAAGGGGACAGGTGCCTTACGAGCAGTACTTC
TRBD1 TRBJ2-7 TRBV5-6 . CASSLGTGGFPYEQYF TGTGCCAGCAGCTTGGGGACAGGGGGTTTCCCCTACGAGCAGTACTTC
. TRBJ1-2 TRBV5-6 . CASSAGGQNYGYTF TGTGCCAGCAGCGCCGGGGGCCAGAACTATGGCTACACCTTC
. TRBJ1-1 TRBV7-2 . CASSLAGVATEAFF TGTGCCAGCAGCTTAGCAGGGGTGGCCACTGAAGCTTTCTTT
. TRBJ1-3 TRBV15 once CATSRDRESSGNTIYF TGTGCCACCAGCAGAGATCGGGAGAGCTCTGGAAACACCATATATTTT
. TRBJ2-7 TRBV27 . CASSRGLGTYEQYF TGTGCCAGCAGCCGTGGACTTGGGACCTACGAGCAGTACTTC
. TRBJ2-3 TRBV29-1 once CSVGLSGTTDTQYF TGCAGCGTTGGACTGTCAGGGACAACAGATACGCAGTATTTT
. TRBJ1-2 TRBV20-1 . CSPPAGTGYTF TGCAGTCCCCCGGCAGGGACCGGCTACACCTTC
TRBD1 TRBJ1-4 TRBV6-5 . CASSPGGGEKLFF TGTGCCAGCAGTCCAGGGGGAGGAGAAAAACTGTTTTTT
TRBD1 TRBJ2-7 TRBV12-5 . CASGLVLTVLSRTGAPYEQYF TGTGCTAGTGGTTTGGTACTAACCGTACTTTCCAGGACAGGGGCTCCCTACGAGCAGTACTTC